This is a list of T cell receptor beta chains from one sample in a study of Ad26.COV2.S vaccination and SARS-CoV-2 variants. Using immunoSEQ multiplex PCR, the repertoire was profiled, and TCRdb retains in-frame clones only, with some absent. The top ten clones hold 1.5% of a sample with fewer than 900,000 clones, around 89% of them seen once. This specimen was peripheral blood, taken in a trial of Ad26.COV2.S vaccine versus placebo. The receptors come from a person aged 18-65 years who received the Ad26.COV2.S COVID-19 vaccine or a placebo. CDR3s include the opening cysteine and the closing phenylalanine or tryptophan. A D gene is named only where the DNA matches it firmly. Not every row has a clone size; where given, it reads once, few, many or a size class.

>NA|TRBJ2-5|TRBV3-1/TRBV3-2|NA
TGTGCCAGCAGCCAAGGGTCCGGAGAGGTGGAGACCCAGTACTTC
CASSQGSGEVETQYF
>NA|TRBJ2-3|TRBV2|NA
TGTGCCAGCTCCAGCCGGGGGACAGATACGCAGTATTTT
CASSSRGTDTQYF
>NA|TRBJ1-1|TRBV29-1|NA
TGCAGCGCTACAAAGGACACTGAAGCTTTCTTT
CSATKDTEAFF
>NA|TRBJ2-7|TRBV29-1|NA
TGCAGCGTTGGCGGACACAAGAGCTCCTACGAGCAGTACTTC
CSVGGHKSSYEQYF
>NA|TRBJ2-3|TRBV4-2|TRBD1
TGTGCCAGCAGCCAAGATGGGACAGGGCCCACAGATACGCAGTATTTT
CASSQDGTGPTDTQYF
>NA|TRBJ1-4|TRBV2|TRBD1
TGTGCCAAGACCGGGACAGGAATTGAAAAACTGTTTTTT
CAKTGTGIEKLFF
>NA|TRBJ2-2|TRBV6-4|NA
TGTGCCAGCAGTGTTAGCGGGACAGGCACCGGGGAGCTGTTTTTT
CASSVSGTGTGELFF
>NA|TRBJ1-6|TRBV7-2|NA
TGTGCCAGCAGCTTAGACCGGGGGATCTTGGGTTCACCCCTCCACTTT
CASSLDRGILGSPLHF
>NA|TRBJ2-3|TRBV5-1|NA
TGCGCCAGCAGGGTAAGGGACCAAGCAGATACGCAGTATTTT
CASRVRDQADTQYF
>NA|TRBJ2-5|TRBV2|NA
TGTGCCACCTCGGACAGGAGGGGCGAGACCCAGTACTTC
CATSDRRGETQYF
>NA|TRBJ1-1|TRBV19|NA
TGTGCCAGTAGCCAACTTAGGGACACTGAAGCTTTCTTT
CASSQLRDTEAFF
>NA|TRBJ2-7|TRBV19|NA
TGTGCCAGTAGTATTGGACTGGGCGGCTACGAGCAGTACTTC
CASSIGLGGYEQYF
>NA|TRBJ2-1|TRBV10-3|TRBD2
TGTGCCATCAGTGAAGGGCGGGAGGGTGACGATGAGCAGTTCTTC
CAISEGREGDDEQFF
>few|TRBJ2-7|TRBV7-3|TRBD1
TGTGCCAGCAGCTTTCGGGACAGGCCCTACGAGCAGTACTTC
CASSFRDRPYEQYF
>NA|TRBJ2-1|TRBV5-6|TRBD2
TGTGCCAGCAGCTCCCGGGGTAGCGGGCCGGTCTCCTACAATGAGCAGTTCTTC
CASSSRGSGPVSYNEQFF
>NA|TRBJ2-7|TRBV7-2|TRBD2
TGTGCCAGCCGCGCGCGGCCGGGGGGCGCGGGGGGGCTCTACGAGCAGTACTTC
CASRARPGGAGGLYEQYF
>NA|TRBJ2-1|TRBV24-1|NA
TGTGCCACCAGTAACCCCCGCAATGAGCAGTTCTTC
CATSNPRNEQFF
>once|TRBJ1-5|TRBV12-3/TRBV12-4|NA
TGTGCCAGCAGTCCAGACGGTTATCAGCCCCAGCATTTT
CASSPDGYQPQHF
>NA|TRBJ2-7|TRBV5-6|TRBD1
TGTGCCAGCAGCTTGGTAGGCCAGGGGGCACTTTACGAGCAGTACTTC
CASSLVGQGALYEQYF
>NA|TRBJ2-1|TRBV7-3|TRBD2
TGTGCCAGCAGCTTTGTGCGGGGGGAGCAGTTCTTC
CASSFVRGEQFF
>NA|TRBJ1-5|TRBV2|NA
TGTGCCAGCCGGTACCATCAGCCCCAGCATTTT
CASRYHQPQHF
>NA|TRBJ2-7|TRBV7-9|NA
TGTGCCAGCAGTTCGCCGGGACTTCGCTACGAGCAGTACTTC
CASSSPGLRYEQYF
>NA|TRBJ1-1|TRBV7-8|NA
TGTGCCAGCAGCTTATGGGCAGGGAATGGTGAAGCTTTCTTT
CASSLWAGNGEAFF
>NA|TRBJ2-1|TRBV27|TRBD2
TGTGCCAGCAGCCCTCCGGGAGGGTACAATGAGCAGTTCTTC
CASSPPGGYNEQFF
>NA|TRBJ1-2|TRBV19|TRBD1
TGTGCCAGTAGTATGAGGGGGCGAAACTATGGCTACACCTTC
CASSMRGRNYGYTF
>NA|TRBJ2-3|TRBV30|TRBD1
TGTGCCTCAAAAGAAGGGGGCCCAGATACGCAGTATTTT
CASKEGGPDTQYF
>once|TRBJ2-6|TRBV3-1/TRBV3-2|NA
TGTGCCAGCAGCCTGCAGTACTCTGGGGCCAACGTCCTGACTTTC
CASSLQYSGANVLTF
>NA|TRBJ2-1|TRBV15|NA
TGTGCCACCAGAAACCGGGACTCATATAATGAGCAGTTCTTC
CATRNRDSYNEQFF
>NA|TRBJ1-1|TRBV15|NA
TGTGCCACCAACCCGGGTGGGGGGTTGGGGAACACTGAAGCTTTCTTT
CATNPGGGLGNTEAFF
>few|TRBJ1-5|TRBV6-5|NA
TGTGCCAGCAGTTACCTCAGGGATCCTGATCAGCCCCAGCATTTT
CASSYLRDPDQPQHF
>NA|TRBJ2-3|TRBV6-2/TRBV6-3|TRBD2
TGTGCCAGCAGTTATAGCGGGGGATTCACAGATACGCAGTATTTT
CASSYSGGFTDTQYF
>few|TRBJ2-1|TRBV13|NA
TGTGCCAGCAGCGTGTACTACAATGAGCAGTTCTTC
CASSVYYNEQFF
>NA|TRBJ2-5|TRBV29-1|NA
TGCAGCGTTTCAGGTCGGCAGAACCAAGAGACCCAGTACTTC
CSVSGRQNQETQYF
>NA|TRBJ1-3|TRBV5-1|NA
TGCGCCAGCAGCTCGACCTCATCTGGAAACACCATATATTTT
CASSSTSSGNTIYF
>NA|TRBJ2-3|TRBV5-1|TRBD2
TGCGCCAGCAGCTTGCCTAGCGGGAGCACAGATACGCAGTATTTT
CASSLPSGSTDTQYF
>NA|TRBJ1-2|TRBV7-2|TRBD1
TGTGCCAGCAGCTTATCGCCGGGACAGGGCTCCTATGGCTACACCTTC
CASSLSPGQGSYGYTF
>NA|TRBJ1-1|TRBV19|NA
TGTGCCAGTAGTATAGGATTCGGACCCCTGAGGACTGAAGCTTTCTTT
CASSIGFGPLRTEAFF
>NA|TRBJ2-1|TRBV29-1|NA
TGCACCGGAGTCTCCTACAATGAGCAGTTCTTC
CTGVSYNEQFF
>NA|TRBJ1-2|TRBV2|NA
TGTGCCAGCAGCCCAGGGGCCCTATATGGCTACACCTTC
CASSPGALYGYTF
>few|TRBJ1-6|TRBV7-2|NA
TGTGCCAGCAGCCCCAGGACTGGGCCGGCCCTCCACTTT
CASSPRTGPALHF
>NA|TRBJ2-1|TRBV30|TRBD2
TGTGCCTGGAGTGTGCGTCTAGCGGAGGGTGAGCAGTTCTTC
CAWSVRLAEGEQFF
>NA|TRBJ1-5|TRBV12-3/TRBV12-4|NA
TGTGCCAGCAGTCCCTACAGGGATCAGCCCCAGCATTTT
CASSPYRDQPQHF
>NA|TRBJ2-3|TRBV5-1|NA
TGCGCCAGCAGCTTGGATTCCCCAGATACGCAGTATTTT
CASSLDSPDTQYF
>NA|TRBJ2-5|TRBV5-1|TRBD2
TGCGCCAGCAGCTACTTAGCGGGGAGGGGAGAGACCCAGTACTTC
CASSYLAGRGETQYF
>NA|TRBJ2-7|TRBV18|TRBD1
TGTGCCAGCTCAGATACAGGGGGATTGGCCTACGAGCAGTACTTC
CASSDTGGLAYEQYF
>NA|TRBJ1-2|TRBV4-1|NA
TGCGCCAGCAGCCAAAGGTCGGGTCGCGATGGCTACACCTTC
CASSQRSGRDGYTF
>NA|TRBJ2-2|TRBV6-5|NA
TGTGCCAGCAGTTACACCAAAATTCCCGGGGAGCTGTTTTTT
CASSYTKIPGELFF
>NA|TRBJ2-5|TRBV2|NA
TGTGCCAGCAGAGCCGGGACACTTAAGACCCAGTACTTC
CASRAGTLKTQYF
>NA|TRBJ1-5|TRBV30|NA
TGTGCCTGGAGCCCCCCGCGCGGTCGACAGAGCAATCAGCCCCAGCATTTT
CAWSPPRGRQSNQPQHF
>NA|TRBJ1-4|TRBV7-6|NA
TGTGCCAGCAGCTCCCCGGGGATTGAAAAACTGTTTTTT
CASSSPGIEKLFF
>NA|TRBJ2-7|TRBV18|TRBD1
TGTGCCAGCTCACGGGACAGACCCTACGAGCAGTACTTC
CASSRDRPYEQYF
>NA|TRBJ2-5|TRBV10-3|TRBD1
TGTGCCATCGCAGTCGGACAGGGTCAAGAGACCCAGTACTTC
CAIAVGQGQETQYF
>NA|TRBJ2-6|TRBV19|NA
TGTGCCAGTTTTAGAGGGACACTCTCCTCTGGGGCCAACGTCCTGACTTTC
CASFRGTLSSGANVLTF